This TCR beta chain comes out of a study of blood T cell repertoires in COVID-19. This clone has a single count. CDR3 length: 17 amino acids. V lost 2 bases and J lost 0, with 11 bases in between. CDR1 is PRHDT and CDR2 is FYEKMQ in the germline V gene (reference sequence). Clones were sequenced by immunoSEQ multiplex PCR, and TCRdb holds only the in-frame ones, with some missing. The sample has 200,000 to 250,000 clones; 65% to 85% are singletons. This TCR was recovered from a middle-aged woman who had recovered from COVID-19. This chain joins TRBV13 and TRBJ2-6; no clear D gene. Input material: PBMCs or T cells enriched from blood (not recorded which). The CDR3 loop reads CASSLINSRSGANVLTF. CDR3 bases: TGTGCCAGCAGCTTAATAAACAGTCGCTCTGGGGCCAACGTCCTGACTTTC.